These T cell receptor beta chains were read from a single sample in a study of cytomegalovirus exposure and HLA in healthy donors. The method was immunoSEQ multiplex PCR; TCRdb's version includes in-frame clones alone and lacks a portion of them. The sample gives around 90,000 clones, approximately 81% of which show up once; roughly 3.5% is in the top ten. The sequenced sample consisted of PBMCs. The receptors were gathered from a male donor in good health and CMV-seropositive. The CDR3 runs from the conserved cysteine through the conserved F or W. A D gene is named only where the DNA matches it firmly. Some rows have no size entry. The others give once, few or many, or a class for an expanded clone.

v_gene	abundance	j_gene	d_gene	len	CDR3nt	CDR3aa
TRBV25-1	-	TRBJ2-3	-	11	TGTGCCAGCAGGCTCGGAGATACGCAGTATTTT	CASRLGDTQYF
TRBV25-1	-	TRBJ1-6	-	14	TGTGCCAGCAGTGAATCATTGAGGAATTCACCCCTCCACTTT	CASSESLRNSPLHF
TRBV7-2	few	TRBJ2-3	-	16	TGTGCCAGCAGCTTGCGGCGGGGGCGCTCCCCAGATACGCAGTATTTT	CASSLRRGRSPDTQYF
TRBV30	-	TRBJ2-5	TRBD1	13	TGTGCCGGACCAAGGACAGGCGGGGAGACCCAGTACTTC	CAGPRTGGETQYF
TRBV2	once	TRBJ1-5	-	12	TGTGCCAGCAGGGGGCTCAATCAGCCCCAGCATTTT	CASRGLNQPQHF
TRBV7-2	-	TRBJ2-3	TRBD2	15	TGTGCCAGCAGCCGGCAGCGGGGGAGCACAGATACGCAGTATTTT	CASSRQRGSTDTQYF
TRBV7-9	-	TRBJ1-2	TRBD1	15	TGTGCCAGCAGCTCCCAGGGGGCTATCAACTATGGCTACACCTTC	CASSSQGAINYGYTF
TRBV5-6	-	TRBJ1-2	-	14	TGTGCCAGCAGCTTAGGTAGGGGAAAATATGGCTACACCTTC	CASSLGRGKYGYTF
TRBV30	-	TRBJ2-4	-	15	TGTGCCTGGAGTGTACTCGGGTCCACAAAAAACATTCAGTACTTC	CAWSVLGSTKNIQYF
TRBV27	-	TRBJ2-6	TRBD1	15	TGTGCCAGCAGTTTCGACAGGGCTGGGGCCAACGTCCTGACTTTC	CASSFDRAGANVLTF
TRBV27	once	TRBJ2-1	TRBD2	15	TGTGCCAGCAGTTGGGGACGGGGGGGATACAATGAGCAGTTCTTC	CASSWGRGGYNEQFF
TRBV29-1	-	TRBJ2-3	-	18	TGCAGCGTCCTCCTTACTGTAACCTCTAGGTTTGGCACAGATACGCAGTATTTT	CSVLLTVTSRFGTDTQYF
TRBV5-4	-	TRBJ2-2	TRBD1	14	TGTGCCAGCAGCTTGGCTGGGACAGGGAGGGAGCTGTTTTTT	CASSLAGTGRELFF
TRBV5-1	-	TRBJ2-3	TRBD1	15	TGCGCCAGCAGCCCGGTGACAGGGAGCACAGATACGCAGTATTTT	CASSPVTGSTDTQYF
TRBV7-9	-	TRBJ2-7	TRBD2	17	TGTGCCAGCAGCTTAACAGAGGGACTAGCTATTTCCTACGAGCAGTACTTC	CASSLTEGLAISYEQYF
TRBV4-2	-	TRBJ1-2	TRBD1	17	TGTGTCAGCAGCTTTACGGGACAGGGGAGGTACGGGGGGGGCTACACCTTC	CVSSFTGQGRYGGGYTF
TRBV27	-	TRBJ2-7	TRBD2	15	TGTGCCAGCAGTTTAGGGCAGGGACTAACCTACGAGCAGTACTTC	CASSLGQGLTYEQYF
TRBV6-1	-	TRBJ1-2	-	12	TGTGCCAGCAGTTCCGACAGCAATGGCTACACCTTC	CASSSDSNGYTF
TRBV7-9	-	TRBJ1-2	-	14	TGTGCCAGCAGCCCTGACTCCAACCCCAACGGCTACACCTTC	CASSPDSNPNGYTF
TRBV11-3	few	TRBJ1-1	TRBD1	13	TGTGCCAGCAGCTTAGTCCGACAGGGGGAAGCTTTCTTT	CASSLVRQGEAFF
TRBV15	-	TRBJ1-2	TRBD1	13	TGTGCCACCAGCGCGGACAGGGTCTATGGCTACACCTTC	CATSADRVYGYTF
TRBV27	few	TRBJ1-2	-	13	TGTGCCAGCAGCCCCACAGGGTCTAGGGGCTACACCTTC	CASSPTGSRGYTF
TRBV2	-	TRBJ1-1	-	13	TGTGCCAGCAGTGTTAACAGGGAGACTGAAGCTTTCTTT	CASSVNRETEAFF
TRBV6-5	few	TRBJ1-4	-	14	TGTGCCAGCAGTTTAGCCGGAGATGATGAAAAACTGTTTTTT	CASSLAGDDEKLFF
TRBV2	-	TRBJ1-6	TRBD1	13	TGTGCCAGCAGTAGGGACAGGAATTCACCCCTCCACTTT	CASSRDRNSPLHF
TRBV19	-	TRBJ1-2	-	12	TGTGCCACCTTAGGGGGGGTGGATGGCTACACCTTC	CATLGGVDGYTF
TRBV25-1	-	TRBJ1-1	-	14	TGTGCCAGCAGTGAAAATCGGAGGTTCGCTGAAGCTTTCTTT	CASSENRRFAEAFF
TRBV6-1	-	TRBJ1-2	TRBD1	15	TGTGCCAGCAGTGAAGTGGCAGGGGGACACTATGGCTACACCTTC	CASSEVAGGHYGYTF
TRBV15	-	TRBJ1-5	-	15	TGTGCCACCAGCATACAAATCGGCAGGGAACAGCCCCAGCATTTT	CATSIQIGREQPQHF
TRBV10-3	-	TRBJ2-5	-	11	TGTGCCATCAGTGGAGGGGGGACCCAGTACTTC	CAISGGGTQYF
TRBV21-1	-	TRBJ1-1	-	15	TGTGCCAGCAGCATCGTGACAGGCGGGAGCACTGAAGCTTTCTTT	CASSIVTGGSTEAFF
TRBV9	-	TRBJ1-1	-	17	TGTGCCAGCAGCGTAGGACTTGGGGCCCTTGGAGACACTGAAGCTTTCTTT	CASSVGLGALGDTEAFF
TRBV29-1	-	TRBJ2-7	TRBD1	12	TGCAGCGGGGGACAGACCTCCTACGAGCAGTACTTC	CSGGQTSYEQYF
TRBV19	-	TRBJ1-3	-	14	TGTGCCAGTAGTATGTCAGGGTCTGGAAACACCATATATTTT	CASSMSGSGNTIYF
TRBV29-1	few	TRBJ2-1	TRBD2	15	TGCAGCGCTGGGACTAGCGGGGGCCGGGGCAATGAGCAGTTCTTC	CSAGTSGGRGNEQFF
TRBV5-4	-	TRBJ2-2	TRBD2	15	TGTGCCAGCAGCTCTTCCGGGACTAGGGGCGGGGAGCTGTTTTTT	CASSSSGTRGGELFF
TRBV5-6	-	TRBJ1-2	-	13	TGTGCCAGCAGCTTGGAAGGGGCTCATGGCTACACCTTC	CASSLEGAHGYTF
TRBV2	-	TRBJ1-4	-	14	TGTGCCAGCGGTGCGACAGCAGCGAATGAAAAACTGTTTTTT	CASGATAANEKLFF
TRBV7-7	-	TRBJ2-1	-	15	TGTGCTAGCAGCCTTCAGGACTCCCCAGGCGGTGAGCAGTTCTTC	CASSLQDSPGGEQFF
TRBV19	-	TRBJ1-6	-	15	TGTGCCAGTAGTGGAGGGCGCGGGTCTAATTCACCCCTCCACTTT	CASSGGRGSNSPLHF
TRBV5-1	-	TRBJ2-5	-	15	TGCGCCAGCAGCTTGGGTGGTAGCGATGGAGAGACCCAGTACTTC	CASSLGGSDGETQYF
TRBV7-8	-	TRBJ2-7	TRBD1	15	TGTGCCAGCAGCTTGTTGACAGGGGATAGGAACGAGCAGTACTTC	CASSLLTGDRNEQYF
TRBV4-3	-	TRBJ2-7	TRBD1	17	TGCGCCAGCAGCCAAGAGCCCAGGACAGGGGTTCCCTACGAGCAGTACTTC	CASSQEPRTGVPYEQYF
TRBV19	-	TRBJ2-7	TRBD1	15	TGTGCCAGTAGTTCCCCCGGGACAGGGCCCTACGAGCAGTACTTC	CASSSPGTGPYEQYF
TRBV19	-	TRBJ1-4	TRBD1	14	TGTGCCAGTACGAAGACAGGGCGGGATGAAAAACTGTTTTTT	CASTKTGRDEKLFF
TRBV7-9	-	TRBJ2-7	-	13	TGTGCCAGCGGAAGGCGGCAGTCCTACGAGCAGTACTTC	CASGRRQSYEQYF
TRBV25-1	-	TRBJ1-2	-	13	TGTGCCAGCAGTGAAGGGGCTAGAGGTGGCTACACCTTC	CASSEGARGGYTF
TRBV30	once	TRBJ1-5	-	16	TGTGCCTGGAGTGTACCAGGGTCTGGGAGCAATCAGCCCCAGCATTTT	CAWSVPGSGSNQPQHF